Detailed here is one T cell receptor (beta chain). The record originates from a study of cytomegalovirus exposure and HLA in healthy donors. Study context: In an earlier analysis, approximately 120 million unique TCR beta sequences were found from some 180 million T cells.

This CDR3 has 15 amino acids. Per germline, CDR1 ENHRY and CDR2 SYGVKD. V was shortened by 0 bases and J by 3 bases, with 12 bases between the two germline ends. 60 Vbeta and 13 Jbeta primers were used in PCR. Only in-frame clones appear in the TCRdb table, and some are missing; sequencing was by immunoSEQ multiplex PCR. The sample includes about 150,000 clones, around four fifths of them seen just once. Though probably carrying unrecorded immune exposures, donors were nominally healthy at sampling. Sample: PBMCs. This receptor was identified in a woman between 25 and 40 years old in good health and CMV-seropositive. The V call is TRBV10-3, the J call TRBJ2-7; D may be TRBD1 (5 bases). CDR3 sequence: CAISESQTESYEQYF. The CDR3 DNA follows: TGTGCCATCAGTGAGTCTCAGACAGAGAGCTACGAGCAGTACTTC.